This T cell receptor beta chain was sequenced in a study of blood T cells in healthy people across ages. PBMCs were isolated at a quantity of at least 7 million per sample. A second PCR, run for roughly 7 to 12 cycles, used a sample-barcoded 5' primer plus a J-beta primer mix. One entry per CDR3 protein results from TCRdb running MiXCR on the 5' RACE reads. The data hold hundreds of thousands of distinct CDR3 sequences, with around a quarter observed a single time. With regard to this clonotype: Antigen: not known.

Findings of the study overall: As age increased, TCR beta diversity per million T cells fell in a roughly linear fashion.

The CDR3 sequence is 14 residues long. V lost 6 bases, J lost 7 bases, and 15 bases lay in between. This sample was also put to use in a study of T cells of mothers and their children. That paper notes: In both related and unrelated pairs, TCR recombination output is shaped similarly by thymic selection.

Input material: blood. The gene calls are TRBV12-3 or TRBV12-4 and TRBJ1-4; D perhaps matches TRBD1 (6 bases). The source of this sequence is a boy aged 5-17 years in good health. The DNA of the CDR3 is TGTGCCAGCAGCAGGGGCCATAGTATTGAAAAACTGTTTTTT. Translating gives CASSRGHSIEKLFF.